The T cell receptor beta chain described here comes from a study of blood T cells in healthy people across ages. Looking at the study overall: When template switching was applied, about one barcoded beta molecule was captured per two T cells.

The CDR3 totals 14 residues. V shed 0 bases, J shed 6 bases, and the junction held 4 bases outside the gene matches. Germline CDR1 is SGHNT and CDR2 is YENEEA. The second PCR ran about 7 to 12 cycles with a sample-barcoded 5' primer and J-beta primers. One entry per CDR3 protein results from TCRdb running MiXCR on the 5' RACE reads. The data show roughly 1.6 million distinct CDR3 sequences, approximately 32% seen once. The receptor was derived from a woman between 25 and 40 years old in good health. The sequencing sample was made of blood. This chain uses TRBV11-3 with TRBJ2-7; 8 bases are shared with TRBD1. CDR3 loop: CASSLEPDRAEQYF. The CDR3 DNA is TGTGCCAGCAGCTTAGAACCGGACAGGGCCGAGCAGTACTTC.